These T cell receptor beta chains were read from a single sample in a study of blood T cell repertoires in COVID-19. The table came from immunoSEQ multiplex PCR; TCRdb's copy has only in-frame clones and leaves some out. The sample holds 150,000 or so clones, roughly 80% seen once. Sequenced: peripheral blood. These receptors all come from a middle-aged woman with active or convalescent COVID-19. Both conserved end residues are part of each CDR3. The D gene is left open where the match is weak. Some rows have no size entry. The others give once, few or many, or a class for an expanded clone.

clone_size	d_call	cdr3_length	v_call	j_call	cdr3_aa	cdr3_nt
-	-	13	TRBV7-2	TRBJ1-2	CASSSQAGSGYTF	TGTGCCAGCAGCTCCCAGGCGGGATCTGGCTACACCTTC
-	-	15	TRBV5-6	TRBJ1-4	CASSGRGGFNEKLFF	TGTGCCAGCAGCGGGCGAGGCGGGTTTAATGAAAAACTGTTTTTT
-	-	14	TRBV27	TRBJ1-1	CASSPTVGGTEAFF	TGTGCCAGCAGTCCCACGGTCGGGGGGACTGAAGCTTTCTTT
once	-	15	TRBV9	TRBJ2-7	CASSADFRGTYEQYF	TGTGCCAGCAGCGCCGATTTCAGGGGAACCTACGAGCAGTACTTC
-	TRBD1	17	TRBV18	TRBJ1-5	CASSPGQGALSNQPQHF	TGTGCCAGCTCACCGGGACAGGGGGCGCTTAGCAATCAGCCCCAGCATTTT
-	-	16	TRBV18	TRBJ2-7	CASSPYSPGITYEQYF	TGTGCCAGCTCACCATATTCCCCAGGGATCACCTACGAGCAGTACTTC
-	-	14	TRBV18	TRBJ1-1	CASSPLTGDTEAFF	TGTGCCAGCTCACCATTGACGGGAGACACTGAAGCTTTCTTT
-	-	15	TRBV7-9	TRBJ1-3	CASSLEVGARNTIYF	TGTGCCAGCAGCTTAGAAGTCGGAGCTCGAAACACCATATATTTT
-	-	15	TRBV4-2	TRBJ2-3	CASSHSALATDTQYF	TGTGCCAGCAGCCATTCAGCCCTAGCCACAGATACGCAGTATTTT
-	TRBD2	14	TRBV20-1	TRBJ2-5	CSASRGGPQETQYF	TGCAGTGCTAGTCGGGGGGGTCCGCAAGAGACCCAGTACTTC
once	TRBD1	16	TRBV28	TRBJ1-5	CASTRDSFISNQPQHF	TGTGCCAGCACAAGGGACAGTTTCATTAGCAATCAGCCCCAGCATTTT
-	-	14	TRBV30	TRBJ2-1	CAWSPGLTRGEQFF	TGTGCCTGGTCACCGGGACTAACGAGGGGGGAGCAGTTCTTC
-	-	14	TRBV6-5	TRBJ1-2	CASRPFQGIYGYTF	TGTGCCAGCAGACCTTTCCAGGGGATCTATGGCTACACCTTC
-	-	15	TRBV7-9	TRBJ2-3	CASSPAGRGGDTQYF	TGTGCCAGCAGTCCCGCTGGGCGAGGAGGAGATACGCAGTATTTT
-	-	15	TRBV28	TRBJ1-6	CASSLSPGAISPLHF	TGTGCCAGCAGTTTGAGCCCAGGGGCTATTTCACCCCTCCACTTT
-	-	15	TRBV7-2	TRBJ2-3	CASSSSRISSDTQYF	TGTGCCAGCAGCTCTAGTCGGATCAGTTCGGATACGCAGTATTTT
-	-	14	TRBV6-5	TRBJ1-1	CASTPIPGDTEAFF	TGTGCCAGCACCCCCATACCGGGGGACACTGAAGCTTTCTTT
-	-	15	TRBV18	TRBJ1-4	CASSLRTDNNEKLFF	TGTGCCAGCTCACTTCGGACAGACAATAATGAAAAACTGTTTTTT
-	-	12	TRBV5-4	TRBJ1-1	CASSLEGTEAFF	TGTGCCAGCAGCTTGGAGGGGACTGAAGCTTTCTTT
-	TRBD1	15	TRBV7-2	TRBJ1-1	CASSPRQGEVTEAFF	TGTGCCAGCAGCCCCCGACAGGGCGAAGTCACTGAAGCTTTCTTT
-	-	14	TRBV6-5	TRBJ1-2	CASSLGASNYGYTF	TGTGCCAGCAGCCTAGGGGCGTCTAACTATGGCTACACCTTC
once	TRBD2	14	TRBV9	TRBJ2-1	CASSVGGRGDEQFF	TGTGCCAGCAGCGTCGGCGGGAGAGGGGATGAGCAGTTCTTC
-	-	15	TRBV6-5	TRBJ1-1	CASSYDRMMNTEAFF	TGTGCCAGCAGTTACGACAGAATGATGAACACTGAAGCTTTCTTT
-	-	16	TRBV9	TRBJ2-1	CASSPPGFSSYNEQFF	TGTGCCAGCAGCCCCCCAGGGTTCAGCTCCTACAATGAGCAGTTCTTC
-	-	15	TRBV5-4	TRBJ1-1	CASSRRQARGTEAFF	TGTGCCAGCAGTCGACGACAGGCTCGGGGCACTGAAGCTTTCTTT
-	TRBD1	15	TRBV13	TRBJ1-2	CASSSPWDRNYGYTF	TGTGCCAGCAGCTCTCCGTGGGACAGAAACTATGGCTACACCTTC
-	TRBD1	12	TRBV7-2	TRBJ1-2	CASTSDRISYTF	TGTGCCAGCACCTCGGACAGGATTAGCTACACCTTC
-	-	11	TRBV12-3/TRBV12-4	TRBJ1-2	CASRSTGGYTF	TGTGCCAGCAGGTCCACGGGAGGCTACACCTTC
-	TRBD2	16	TRBV3-1/TRBV3-2	TRBJ2-2	CASSQDGASGRGELFF	TGTGCCAGCAGCCAAGACGGAGCTAGCGGGAGAGGGGAGCTGTTTTTT
once	-	13	TRBV7-2	TRBJ2-7	CASSLGGTYEQYF	TGTGCCAGCAGCTTAGGCGGAACCTACGAGCAGTACTTC
-	-	12	TRBV18	TRBJ1-4	CASSPQEEKLFF	TGTGCCAGCTCACCACAGGAGGAAAAACTGTTTTTT
-	-	13	TRBV30	TRBJ1-1	CAWSGQVNTEAFF	TGTGCCTGGAGTGGGCAAGTGAACACTGAAGCTTTCTTT
-	TRBD2	15	TRBV19	TRBJ2-7	CASSSGLAGAGEQYF	TGTGCCAGTAGTTCCGGACTAGCGGGAGCGGGTGAGCAGTACTTC
-	-	13	TRBV28	TRBJ1-2	CASSLRVNYGYTF	TGTGCCAGCAGTTTACGGGTGAACTATGGCTACACCTTC
-	TRBD2	18	TRBV6-1	TRBJ2-1	CASSGLAGGPASYNEQFF	TGTGCCAGCAGTGGACTAGCGGGCGGTCCCGCCTCCTACAATGAGCAGTTCTTC
-	-	18	TRBV12-2	TRBJ2-2	CASRSLAPGGQNTGELFF	TGTGCAAGTCGCTCCCTTGCTCCGGGGGGACAGAACACCGGGGAGCTGTTTTTT
-	-	13	TRBV27	TRBJ2-4	CASSLSRGNIQYF	TGTGCCAGCAGTTTATCTAGGGGAAACATTCAGTACTTC
-	TRBD2	15	TRBV19	TRBJ2-1	CASSMTRSGAIEQFF	TGTGCCAGTAGTATGACGAGGAGCGGGGCTATTGAGCAGTTCTTC
-	-	14	TRBV5-1	TRBJ1-3	CASSPGNSGNTIYF	TGCGCCAGCAGCCCAGGGAATTCTGGAAACACCATATATTTT